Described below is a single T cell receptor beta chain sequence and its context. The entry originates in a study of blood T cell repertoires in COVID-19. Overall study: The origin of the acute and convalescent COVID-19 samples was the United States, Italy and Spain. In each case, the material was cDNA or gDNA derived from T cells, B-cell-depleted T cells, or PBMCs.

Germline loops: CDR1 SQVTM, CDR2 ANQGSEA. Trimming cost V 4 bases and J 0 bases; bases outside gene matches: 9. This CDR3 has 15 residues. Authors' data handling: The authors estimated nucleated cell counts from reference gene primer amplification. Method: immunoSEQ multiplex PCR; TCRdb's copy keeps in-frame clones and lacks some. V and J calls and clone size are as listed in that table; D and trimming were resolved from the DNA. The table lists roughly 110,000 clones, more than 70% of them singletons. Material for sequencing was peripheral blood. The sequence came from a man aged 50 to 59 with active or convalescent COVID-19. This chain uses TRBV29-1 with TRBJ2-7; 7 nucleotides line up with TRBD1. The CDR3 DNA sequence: TGCAGCGTTGGAAACAGGGGCGCCCTCTCCTACGAGCAGTACTTC. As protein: CSVGNRGALSYEQYF.